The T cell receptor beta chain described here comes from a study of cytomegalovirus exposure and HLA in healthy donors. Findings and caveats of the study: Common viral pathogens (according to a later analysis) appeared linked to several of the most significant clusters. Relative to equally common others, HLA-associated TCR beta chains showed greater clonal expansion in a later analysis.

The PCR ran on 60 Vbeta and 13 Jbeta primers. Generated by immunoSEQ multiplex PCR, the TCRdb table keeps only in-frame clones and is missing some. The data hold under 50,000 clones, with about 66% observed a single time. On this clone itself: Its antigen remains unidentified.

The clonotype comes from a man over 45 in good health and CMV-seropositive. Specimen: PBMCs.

The CDR3 bases are TGCGCCAGCAGCTTGACTAGCGGGGGGGCCGGTGGATTCTTC. Residues: CASSLTSGGAGGFF. The chain joins TRBV5-1 to TRBJ2-1; 13 bases match TRBD2. The CDR3 runs to 14 residues. The germline gives CDR1 SGHRS, CDR2 YFSETQ. V shed 1 base and J 16 bases; nucleotides not matched to a gene: 8.